This T cell receptor (beta chain) was observed in a study of OX40 agonist ivuxolimab in advanced cancers. As for the study in general: Ivuxolimab is an agonistic anti-OX40 (CD134) antibody, and patients were treated with it. Points from the study as a whole: Some patients who did not respond also had low normalized T-cell clonal expansion.

Using immunoSEQ multiplex PCR, the repertoire was profiled, and TCRdb retains in-frame clones only, with some absent. The data show tens of thousands of clones, 70% to 90% seen once. As concerns this clone: As yet, its antigen is unknown.

V lost 5 bases, J lost 1 base, and 9 bases stayed unmatched. CDR3 size: 16 residues. Germline lookup yields CDR1 SGHTA and CDR2 FQGNSA. Sequenced here: CD4+ or CD8+ T cells sorted from blood, sampled in a trial of the OX40 agonist ivuxolimab. This receptor was identified in an adult with an advanced solid tumor such as melanoma, head and neck, liver or kidney cancer. The chain is built from TRBV7-2 and TRBJ2-3, with 7 bases identical to TRBD2. The DNA of the CDR3 is TGTGCCAGCAGCCCGGGGGGAGGTCTCGGCACAGATACGCAGTATTTT. Its protein is CASSPGGGLGTDTQYF.